Listed below are T cell receptor beta chains from one sample, sequenced in a study of T cells after yellow fever vaccination. TCRdb reprocessed the 5' RACE reads with MiXCR, giving one entry per CDR3 protein. The table includes 230,000 or so distinct CDR3 sequences, 5.5% to 8.5% detected once. This material consisted of CD4+ T cells sorted from PBMCs, taken on the day of the yellow fever booster vaccination. Every receptor here comes from a man aged 25 to 40 who received the YFV17D yellow fever vaccine. The CDR3 runs from the conserved cysteine through the conserved F or W. D genes are given only for firm matches. Only part of the rows carry a size: once, few, many, or a class if the clone is expanded.

TGTGCCAGCAGTTACCAAGCGTCCAATGAGCAGTTCTTC | CASSYQASNEQFF | - | TRBV6-2/TRBV6-3 | many | TRBJ2-1
TGTGCCAGCAGCTGGGGGCGAGCGGAGGCCACAGATACGCAGTATTTT | CASSWGRAEATDTQYF | - | TRBV5-4 | many | TRBJ2-3
TGCAGTGCCCAACGAGTGGCGGGAGGGCTTGATACGCAGTATTTT | CSAQRVAGGLDTQYF | TRBD2 | TRBV20-1 | - | TRBJ2-3
TGTGCCAGCAGCCGCCTTCGGGACTCCCGTTCGGATACGCAGTATTTT | CASSRLRDSRSDTQYF | - | TRBV3-1 | many | TRBJ2-3
TGTGCCAGCAGTTCCCGGGGGACAGTCTCCTACGAGCAGTACTTC | CASSSRGTVSYEQYF | - | TRBV28 | - | TRBJ2-7
TGCAGTGCTAGCCCAACAGGGTTGGGCACCGGGGAGCTGTTTTTT | CSASPTGLGTGELFF | - | TRBV20-1 | once | TRBJ2-2
TGTGCCAGCAGTGTTGGAGCGGGAGGGTCGCCTAGCACAGATACGCAGTATTTT | CASSVGAGGSPSTDTQYF | TRBD2 | TRBV11-1 | - | TRBJ2-3
TGTGCCAGCAGTTCAGGTGAAACAGATACGCAGTATTTT | CASSSGETDTQYF | - | TRBV12-3/TRBV12-4 | - | TRBJ2-3
TGCAGTGCCCGAGGCCTGGGGGGCACAGATACGCAGTATTTT | CSARGLGGTDTQYF | - | TRBV20-1 | many | TRBJ2-3
TGTGCCAGCACCGAGGTAGATCCCCCCCGCGAGCAGTTCTTC | CASTEVDPPREQFF | - | TRBV6-1 | few | TRBJ2-1
TGTGCCAGCAGCGACGGACTAAATTACAATGAGCAGTTCTTC | CASSDGLNYNEQFF | - | TRBV27 | many | TRBJ2-1
TGCAGTGCACACAGGGGAGGGGGGACTGAAGCTTTCTTT | CSAHRGGGTEAFF | TRBD1 | TRBV20-1 | - | TRBJ1-1
TGTGCCAGCTTTAGGGACGGAGACAATGAGCAGTTCTTC | CASFRDGDNEQFF | - | TRBV12-3/TRBV12-4 | many | TRBJ2-1
TGTGCCAGCAGCCCCCAAGTGCACTCCTACGAGCAGTACTTC | CASSPQVHSYEQYF | - | TRBV7-9 | many | TRBJ2-7
TGTGCCAGCAGACCCACTAGGCGAAGCACAGATACGCAGTATTTT | CASRPTRRSTDTQYF | - | TRBV5-6 | many | TRBJ2-3
TGTGCCAGCAGCCCGGGGACTAGCGGTACAGTCGGCACAGATACGCAGTATTTT | CASSPGTSGTVGTDTQYF | TRBD2 | TRBV9 | few | TRBJ2-3
TGCGCCAGCAGCGTATCGGGCCCTGAAGCTTTCTTT | CASSVSGPEAFF | - | TRBV5-1 | few | TRBJ1-1
TGCGCCAGCAGTACCGGGTCTGAATACGAGCAGTACTTC | CASSTGSEYEQYF | - | TRBV5-1 | many | TRBJ2-7
TGTGCCAGCAGCTTGGCCGTCGCAATACCAGATACGCAGTATTTT | CASSLAVAIPDTQYF | - | TRBV5-6 | many | TRBJ2-3
TGCAGTGCTATGACCCCCCCGGGACATAACACCGGGGAGCTGTTTTTT | CSAMTPPGHNTGELFF | - | TRBV20-1 | many | TRBJ2-2
TGTGCCAGTACACCGGGACAGGGAGAGACCCAGTACTTC | CASTPGQGETQYF | TRBD1 | TRBV11-2 | many | TRBJ2-5
TGCGCCAGCGGCCCGACTGGGTACAATGAGCAGTTCTTC | CASGPTGYNEQFF | - | TRBV4-3 | - | TRBJ2-1
TGCAGTGCTAGCCCTGGGGGTTACAATGAGCAGTTCTTC | CSASPGGYNEQFF | - | TRBV20-1 | few | TRBJ2-1
TGTGCCAGCGGACGAGCCGGACAGGTAAAGCAGTTCTTC | CASGRAGQVKQFF | TRBD1 | TRBV28 | few | TRBJ2-1